Listed below are T cell receptor beta chains from one sample, sequenced in a study of cytomegalovirus exposure and HLA in healthy donors. Profiling relied on immunoSEQ multiplex PCR, and the TCRdb table lists in-frame clones only, not all of them. The sample shows 200,000 or so clones, roughly 80% of them seen only once. Material for sequencing was PBMCs. The receptors originated from a girl aged 10 to 17 in good health and CMV-seronegative. Each CDR3 is given with its conserved first and last residue. A D gene is named only where the DNA matches it firmly. Size tells how often a clone was seen (once, few, many) or the class of an expanded clone, and some rows leave it out.

size,J,D,V,DNA,CDR3
few,TRBJ1-1,-,TRBV5-1,TGCGCCAGCAGCGCCACGGGTGGCACTGAAGCTTTCTTT,CASSATGGTEAFF
once,TRBJ2-7,TRBD1,TRBV7-8,TGTGCCAGCAGCGCAATGCGCGGGACAGGGGCAAGTTGGTACTACGAGCAGTACTTC,CASSAMRGTGASWYYEQYF
-,TRBJ1-1,-,TRBV2,TGTGCCAGCAGTGAAAGACACCTGAACACTGAAGCTTTCTTT,CASSERHLNTEAFF
-,TRBJ2-5,TRBD1,TRBV5-6,TGTGCCAGCAGCTTCGGGACAGGTCAAGAGACCCAGTACTTC,CASSFGTGQETQYF
-,TRBJ1-5,-,TRBV2,TGTGCCAGCAGTCGGGAGGGGTTTGGGGATCAGCCCCAGCATTTT,CASSREGFGDQPQHF
-,TRBJ1-5,-,TRBV10-2,TGCGCCAGCAGTGATAGTCCAGGGCATCAGCCCCAGCATTTT,CASSDSPGHQPQHF
-,TRBJ1-2,TRBD1,TRBV5-4,TGTGCCAGCAGCATTCAGGGGGCTTATGGCTACACCTTC,CASSIQGAYGYTF
-,TRBJ1-2,TRBD1,TRBV19,TGTGCCAGTAGTTTGGACAGGGGACACTATGGCTACACCTTC,CASSLDRGHYGYTF
-,TRBJ1-2,TRBD1,TRBV6-5,TGTGCCAGCAGTCGCGGGACAGCGACTAACTATGGCTACACCTTC,CASSRGTATNYGYTF
-,TRBJ2-7,TRBD1,TRBV7-2,TGTGCCAGCCGTGGGGACAGGACCTCCTACGAGCAGTACTTC,CASRGDRTSYEQYF
-,TRBJ1-3,-,TRBV28,TGTGCCAGCATGCGTCTCTCTGGAAACACCATATATTTT,CASMRLSGNTIYF
-,TRBJ1-2,-,TRBV27,TGTGCCACGGGAGCGGGGGGGGCACTTGGCTACACCTTC,CATGAGGALGYTF
-,TRBJ1-1,-,TRBV5-6,TGTGCCAGCAGCTTGCAGGGTGGTGGAACTGAAGCTTTCTTT,CASSLQGGGTEAFF
-,TRBJ2-5,-,TRBV7-8,TGTGCCAGCAGCACAAATATCAGGAGACGGGGAGAGACCCAGTACTTC,CASSTNIRRRGETQYF
-,TRBJ2-5,TRBD1,TRBV9,TGTGCCAGCAGCGCATGGACAGGGGAAGAGACCCAGTACTTC,CASSAWTGEETQYF
once,TRBJ2-1,-,TRBV7-9,TGTGCCAGCAGCTTGGCGGGGAGCACCTACAATGAGCAGTTCTTC,CASSLAGSTYNEQFF
few,TRBJ1-1,-,TRBV5-6,TGTGCCAGCAGCTTGACAGGCCTGATGAACACTGAAGCTTTCTTT,CASSLTGLMNTEAFF
-,TRBJ1-5,-,TRBV6-5,TGTGCCAGCAGTGAGAGGGATCAGCCCCAGCATTTT,CASSERDQPQHF
-,TRBJ1-2,TRBD1,TRBV5-8,TGTGCCAGCAGCTTGCGTGGCCGGGACAGGATATGGGTTTCGCATGGCTACACCTTC,CASSLRGRDRIWVSHGYTF
few,TRBJ1-1,TRBD1,TRBV29-1,TGCAGCGCTTGGACAGGGGGCACAGAAGCTTTCTTT,CSAWTGGTEAFF
-,TRBJ2-3,TRBD1,TRBV6-1,TGTGCCACCCGGACAGGGACCCTTAGCACAGATACGCAGTATTTT,CATRTGTLSTDTQYF
-,TRBJ1-6,-,TRBV5-5,TGTGCCAGCAGCTTGGACCTTAGGTTGACAAATTCACCCCTCCACTTT,CASSLDLRLTNSPLHF
-,TRBJ2-2,-,TRBV6-5,TGTGCCAGCACGGGTCGGGACATAGGCACCGGGGAGCTGTTTTTT,CASTGRDIGTGELFF
-,TRBJ2-7,-,TRBV10-2,TGCGCCAGTCAGGGTTGGGGTTACGAGCAGTACTTC,CASQGWGYEQYF
-,TRBJ2-1,TRBD2,TRBV5-1,TGCGCCAGCAGCCTCCCTGAAGTAGCGGGAATATACAATGAGCAGTTCTTC,CASSLPEVAGIYNEQFF
-,TRBJ2-3,TRBD2,TRBV7-9,TGTTCCAGCAGCCACCCTCGACTAGCGGGAACGAGTACGCAGTATTTT,CSSSHPRLAGTSTQYF
-,TRBJ1-5,-,TRBV10-2,TGCGCCAGCAGTGCCGGCGGGCAGAGCAATCAGCCCCAGCATTTT,CASSAGGQSNQPQHF
-,TRBJ2-7,-,TRBV30,TGTGCCTGGAGTCCGGGACGGATCAAAATGGGGGGTTTTTACGAGCAGTACTTC,CAWSPGRIKMGGFYEQYF
-,TRBJ1-2,TRBD1,TRBV7-8,TGTGCCAGCAGCTTAACAGGGGGTGGCTACACCTTC,CASSLTGGGYTF
once,TRBJ1-1,-,TRBV7-2,TGTGCCAGCAGCCTTCAACAGACAGTGAACACTGAAGCTTTCTTT,CASSLQQTVNTEAFF
-,TRBJ1-2,-,TRBV5-8,TGTGCCAGCAGCCACGGGACAAGCTATGGCTACACCTTC,CASSHGTSYGYTF
-,TRBJ1-1,-,TRBV27,TGTGCCAGCAGTTTAGGTACAGTGAACACTGAAGCTTTCTTT,CASSLGTVNTEAFF
-,TRBJ1-2,TRBD1,TRBV6-1,TGTGCCAGCAGTGGACAGGGGGCAGATGGCTACACCTTC,CASSGQGADGYTF
-,TRBJ1-2,TRBD1,TRBV6-5,TGTGCCAGCAGACCCGGGACAGGCTATGGCTACACCTTC,CASRPGTGYGYTF
-,TRBJ2-1,-,TRBV10-1,TGCGCCAGCAGTGAGTCGATGTGTTTCCTAGGCTTGAGCTCCTACAATGAGCAGTTCTTC,CASSESMCFLGLSSYNEQFF
few,TRBJ2-2,TRBD1,TRBV5-1,TGCGCCAGCAGCTACGGACAGGGTAACACCGGGGAGCTGTTTTTT,CASSYGQGNTGELFF
-,TRBJ2-2,TRBD1,TRBV11-2,TGTGCCAGCAGCACCAGGGGGCAGTCCACCGGGGAGCTGTTTTTT,CASSTRGQSTGELFF
-,TRBJ1-5,TRBD1,TRBV28,TGTGCCAGCAGCGACCTACAGGGGAAGCCCCAGCATTTT,CASSDLQGKPQHF
-,TRBJ1-1,-,TRBV28,TGTGCCAGCAGTTTTATCCCAGGGCGCTATGAAGCTTTCTTT,CASSFIPGRYEAFF
once,TRBJ1-3,-,TRBV6-5,TGTGCCAGCAGTTACTCAAGGGGGTCTGGAAACACCATATATTTT,CASSYSRGSGNTIYF
-,TRBJ2-2,TRBD2,TRBV19,TGTGCCAGTAGAAGGCGGGAGGTGTCCGGGGAGCTGTTTTTT,CASRRREVSGELFF
-,TRBJ1-4,TRBD1,TRBV19,TGTGCCAGTAGTCCTCAGACAGGGACTAATGAAAAACTGTTTTTT,CASSPQTGTNEKLFF
-,TRBJ2-7,TRBD1,TRBV7-9,TGTGCCAGCAGCCTCACTACAGGGGCGAGCTCCTACGAGCAGTACTTC,CASSLTTGASSYEQYF
-,TRBJ2-4,-,TRBV7-9,TGTGCCAGCAGCTTAACAGGCCTCCCGCAGTACTTC,CASSLTGLPQYF
-,TRBJ1-5,-,TRBV28,TGTGCCATCCTCGTACGAGGGCCGGGTCAGCCCCAGCATTTT,CAILVRGPGQPQHF
-,TRBJ2-3,-,TRBV6-6,TGTGCCAGCAAGGACAGCGTCAGGGCAGATACGCAGTATTTT,CASKDSVRADTQYF
once,TRBJ1-1,TRBD1,TRBV5-4,TGTGCCAGCAGCTTGTCAGGAGGGACAGGGGTCACTGAAGCTTTCTTT,CASSLSGGTGVTEAFF
-,TRBJ2-5,-,TRBV15,TGTGCCACCAGCAGAGATGGAGGAGTGGGAGCTAGGGAGACCCAGTACTTC,CATSRDGGVGARETQYF
-,TRBJ2-3,TRBD2,TRBV9,TGTGCCAGCAGCGGAAGCGGGACCATCACAGATACGCAGTATTTT,CASSGSGTITDTQYF
-,TRBJ1-5,-,TRBV30,TGTGCCTGGAGTCCACCGAGAGACAGCCACTCGAGTCGCCAGCATTTT,CAWSPPRDSHSSRQHF
-,TRBJ1-3,-,TRBV5-1,TGCGCCAGCAGCTTCTTGTCCGGCTCTGGAAACACCATATATTTT,CASSFLSGSGNTIYF
-,TRBJ2-7,TRBD2,TRBV6-1,TGTGCCAGCAGTGACATCCTGCCAAACCCGGCCGGGGGGTACGAGCAGTACTTC,CASSDILPNPAGGYEQYF
-,TRBJ2-6,TRBD2,TRBV19,TGTGCCAGTAGTATTAAGCGGGGCTCTGGGGCCAACGTCCTGACTTTC,CASSIKRGSGANVLTF